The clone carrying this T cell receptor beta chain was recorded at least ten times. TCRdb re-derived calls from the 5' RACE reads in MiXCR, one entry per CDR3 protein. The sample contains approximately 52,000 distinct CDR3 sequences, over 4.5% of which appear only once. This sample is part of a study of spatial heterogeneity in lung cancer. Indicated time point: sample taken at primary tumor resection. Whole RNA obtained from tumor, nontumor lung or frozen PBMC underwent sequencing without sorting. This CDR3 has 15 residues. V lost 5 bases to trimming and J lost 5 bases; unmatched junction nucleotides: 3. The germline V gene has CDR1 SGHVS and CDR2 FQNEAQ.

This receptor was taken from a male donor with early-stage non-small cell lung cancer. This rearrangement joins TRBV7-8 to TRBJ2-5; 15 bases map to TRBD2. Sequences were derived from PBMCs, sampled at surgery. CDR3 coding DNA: TGTGCCAGCAGCAATGGACTAGCGGGAGGGGAGACCCAGTACTTC. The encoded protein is CASSNGLAGGETQYF.